Listed below are T cell receptor beta chains from one sample, sequenced in a study of regulatory T cells in long-lasting Graves disease. TCRdb re-analysed the multiplex PCR reads in MiXCR, keeping a single row per CDR3 protein. The sample contains approximately 440,000 distinct CDR3 sequences, 20% to 30% of which appear only once. This material consisted of peripheral blood mononuclear cells (PBMCs), taken when the disease was refractory, from a patient treated with antithyroid drugs. The receptor set was obtained from a female donor with Graves disease. Each CDR3 is given with its conserved first and last residue. The D gene is left open where the match is weak. Not every row has a clone size; where given, it reads once, few, many or a size class.

TGCAGTGCTAGTGGGACTAGCGGGAGGGGCGGAGAGACCCAGTACTTC CSASGTSGRGGETQYF TRBV20-1 many TRBD2 TRBJ2-5
TGTGCCAGCAGCGTGGACAGGGCGCGCTCTGGAAACACCATATATTTT CASSVDRARSGNTIYF TRBV5-5 - TRBD1 TRBJ1-3
TGTGCCAGCAGCCTGACAGGGGGCCGTCGGGGGGAGCTGTTTTTT CASSLTGGRRGELFF TRBV12-3/TRBV12-4 - TRBD1 TRBJ2-2
TGTGCCAGCAGGATAACGGGACATTCGGAGATATCGACTGGGGCCAACGTCCTGACTTTC CASRITGHSEISTGANVLTF TRBV6-1 - - TRBJ2-6
TGTGCCAGCAGTTTCTCGTCTAGCGGCACCTACGAGCAGTACTTC CASSFSSSGTYEQYF TRBV28 many TRBD2 TRBJ2-7
TGTGCCAGCAGCTTAGACCGGGAGGTTCAAGAGACCCAGTACTTC CASSLDREVQETQYF TRBV7-9 - TRBD2 TRBJ2-5
TGTGCCAGCAGCCAGGACAGGATTAGGGGTGAAGCTTTCTTT CASSQDRIRGEAFF TRBV3-1 many TRBD1 TRBJ1-1
TGTGCCAGCAAGGGGGGAACTGAAGCTTTCTTT CASKGGTEAFF TRBV6-2/TRBV6-3 - - TRBJ1-1
TGTGCCAGCAGGACACAGGGGGGTTCAGCTGAAGCTTTCTTT CASRTQGGSAEAFF TRBV6-1 few TRBD1 TRBJ1-1
TGCAGTGCTAGGGGCTACCGGGACAGATCTAATCAGCCCCAGCATTTT CSARGYRDRSNQPQHF TRBV20-1 few TRBD1 TRBJ1-5
TGTGCCATCAGCGAACAGGGGAATGGCTACACCTTC CAISEQGNGYTF TRBV10-3 - TRBD1 TRBJ1-2
TGTGCCAGCAGCTCCGCTCCCGGGACAGGTTTGATCACTGAAGCTTTCTTT CASSSAPGTGLITEAFF TRBV7-3 - TRBD1 TRBJ1-1